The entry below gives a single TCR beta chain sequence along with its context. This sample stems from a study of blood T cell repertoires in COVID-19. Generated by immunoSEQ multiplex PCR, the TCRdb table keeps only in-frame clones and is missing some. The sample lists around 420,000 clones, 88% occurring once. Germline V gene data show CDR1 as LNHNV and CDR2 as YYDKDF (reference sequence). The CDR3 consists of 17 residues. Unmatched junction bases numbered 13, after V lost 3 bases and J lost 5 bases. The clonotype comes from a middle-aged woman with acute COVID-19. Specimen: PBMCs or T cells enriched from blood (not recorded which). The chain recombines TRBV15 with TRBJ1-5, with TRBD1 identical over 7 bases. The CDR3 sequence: CATSSPSATTGHQPQHF. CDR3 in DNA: TGTGCCACCAGCAGCCCGTCCGCTACGACAGGGCATCAGCCCCAGCATTTT.